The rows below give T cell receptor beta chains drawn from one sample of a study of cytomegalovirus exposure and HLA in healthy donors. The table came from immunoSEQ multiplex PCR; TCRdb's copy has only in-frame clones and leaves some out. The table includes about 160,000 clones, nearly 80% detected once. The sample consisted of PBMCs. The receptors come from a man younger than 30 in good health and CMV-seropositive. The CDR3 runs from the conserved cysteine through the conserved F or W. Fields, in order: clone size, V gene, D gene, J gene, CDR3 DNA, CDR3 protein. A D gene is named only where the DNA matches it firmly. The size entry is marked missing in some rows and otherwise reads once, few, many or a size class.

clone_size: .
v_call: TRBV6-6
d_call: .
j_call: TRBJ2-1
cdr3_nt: TGTGCCACTTCGAAGGAGACGCTAGAGCAGTTCTTC
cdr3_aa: CATSKETLEQFF

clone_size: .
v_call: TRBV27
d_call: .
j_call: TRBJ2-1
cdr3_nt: TGTGCCAGCAGTTTCCGCGCCCTATCGCCCCAGTTCTTC
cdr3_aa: CASSFRALSPQFF

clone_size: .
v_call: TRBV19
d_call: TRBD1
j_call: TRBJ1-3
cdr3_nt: TGTGCCAGTAGTCCTTCCCGTGCAGGGGGCTGGAACACCATATATTTT
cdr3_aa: CASSPSRAGGWNTIYF

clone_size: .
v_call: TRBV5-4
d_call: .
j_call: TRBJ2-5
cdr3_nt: TGTGCCAGCAGCTTGGCAGGGGCTGGGGAGACCCAGTACTTC
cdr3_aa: CASSLAGAGETQYF

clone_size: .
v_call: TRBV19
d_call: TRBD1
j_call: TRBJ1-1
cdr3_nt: TGTGCCAGCATTTCGACAGGGGGCAGGGGGGACACTGAAGCTTTCTTT
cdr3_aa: CASISTGGRGDTEAFF

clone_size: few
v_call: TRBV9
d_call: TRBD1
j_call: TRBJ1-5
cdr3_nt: TGTGCCAGCAGCAGAGGGGGACAGGGCAATCAGCCCCAGCATTTT
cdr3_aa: CASSRGGQGNQPQHF

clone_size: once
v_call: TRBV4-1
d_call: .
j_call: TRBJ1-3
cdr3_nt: TGCGCCAGCAGCTATAGGACAGAGGCGAACACCATATATTTT
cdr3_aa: CASSYRTEANTIYF

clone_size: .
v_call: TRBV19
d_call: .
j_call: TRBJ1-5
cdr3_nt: TGTGCCAGTACGGATTGGCGGGGCGGTAGCCAGCCCCAGCATTTT
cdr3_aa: CASTDWRGGSQPQHF

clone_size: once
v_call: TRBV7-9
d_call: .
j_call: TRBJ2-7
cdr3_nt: TGTGCCAGCAGCCGAAGGGGGATAGGGTGGGGTACCTACGAGCAGTACTTC
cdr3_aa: CASSRRGIGWGTYEQYF

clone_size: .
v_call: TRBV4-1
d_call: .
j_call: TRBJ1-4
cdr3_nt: TGCGCCAGCAGCCAAAACGTGGGAGGGAGTGAAAAACTGTTTTTT
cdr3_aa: CASSQNVGGSEKLFF

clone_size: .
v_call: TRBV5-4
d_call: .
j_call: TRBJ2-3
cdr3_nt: TGTGCCAGCAGCTCCACTTCCACAGATACGCAGTATTTT
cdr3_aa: CASSSTSTDTQYF

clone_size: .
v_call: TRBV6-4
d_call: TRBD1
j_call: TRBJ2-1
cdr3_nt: TGTGCCAGCAGTGACAGATACAGGGGGACGCAGTTCTTC
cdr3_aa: CASSDRYRGTQFF

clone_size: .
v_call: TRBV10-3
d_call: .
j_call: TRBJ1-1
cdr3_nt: TGTGCCATCAGTGAGCTCAACACTGAAGCTTTCTTT
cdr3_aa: CAISELNTEAFF

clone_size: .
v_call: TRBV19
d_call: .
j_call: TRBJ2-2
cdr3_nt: TGTGCCAGTAGTATAGAGCCCCAGGGGCTGAACACCGGGGAGCTGTTTTTT
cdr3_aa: CASSIEPQGLNTGELFF

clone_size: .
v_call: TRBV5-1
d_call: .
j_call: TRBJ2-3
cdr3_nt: TGCGCCAGCAGCTTGCTAAATCGGGTCACAGATACGCAGTATTTT
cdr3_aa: CASSLLNRVTDTQYF

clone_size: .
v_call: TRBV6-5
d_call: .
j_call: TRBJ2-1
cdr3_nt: TGTGCCAGCAGCAACGGCCCTAGCTATGAGCAGTTCTTC
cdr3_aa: CASSNGPSYEQFF

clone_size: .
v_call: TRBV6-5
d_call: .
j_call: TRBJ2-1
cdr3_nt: TGTGCCAGCAGGACAGCGTACAATGAGCAGTTCTTC
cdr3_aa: CASRTAYNEQFF

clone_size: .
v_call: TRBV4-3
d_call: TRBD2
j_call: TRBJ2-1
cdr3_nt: TGCGCCAGCAGCCCCCAACTAGCGGGGGTGTACAATGAGCAGTTCTTC
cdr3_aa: CASSPQLAGVYNEQFF

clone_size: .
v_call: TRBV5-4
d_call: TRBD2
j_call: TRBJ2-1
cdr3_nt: TGTGCCAGCAGCTCTGGACTAGCGGGTAAAAATGAGCAGTTCTTC
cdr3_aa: CASSSGLAGKNEQFF

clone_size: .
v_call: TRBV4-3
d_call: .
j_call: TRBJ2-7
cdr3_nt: TGCGCCAGCAGCCAAGTCTCGACAGGACGCTACGAGCAGTACTTC
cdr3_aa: CASSQVSTGRYEQYF

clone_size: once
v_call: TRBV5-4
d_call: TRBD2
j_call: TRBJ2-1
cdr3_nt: TGTGCCAGCAGCCTCGGACTAGCGGTAGGGTTGAATGAGCAGTTCTTC
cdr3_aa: CASSLGLAVGLNEQFF

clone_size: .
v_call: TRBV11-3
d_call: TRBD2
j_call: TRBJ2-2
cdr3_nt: TGTGCCAGCCGGGCGGGAGTTAACACCGGGGAGCTGTTTTTT
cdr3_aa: CASRAGVNTGELFF

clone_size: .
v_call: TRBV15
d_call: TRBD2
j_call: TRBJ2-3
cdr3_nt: TGTGCCACCAGCAGAGATCTGACTAGCGGTCTATACACAGATACGCAGTATTTT
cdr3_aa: CATSRDLTSGLYTDTQYF

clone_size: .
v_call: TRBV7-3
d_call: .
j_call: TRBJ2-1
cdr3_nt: TGTGCCAGCAGCCCAGTACTAAGCTCCTACAATGAGCAGTTCTTC
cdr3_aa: CASSPVLSSYNEQFF

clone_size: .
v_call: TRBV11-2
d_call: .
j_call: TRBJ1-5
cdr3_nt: TGTGCCAGCAGCTTAGAACGGAATCAGCCCCAGCATTTT
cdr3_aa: CASSLERNQPQHF

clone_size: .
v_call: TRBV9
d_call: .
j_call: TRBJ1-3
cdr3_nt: TGTGCCAGCAGCCACCCAAAAGGGGACTCTGGAAACACCATATATTTT
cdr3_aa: CASSHPKGDSGNTIYF

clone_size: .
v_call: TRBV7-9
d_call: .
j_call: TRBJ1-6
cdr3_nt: TGTGCCAGCAGTCTAGATTACCGGGCACCCCTCCACTTT
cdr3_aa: CASSLDYRAPLHF

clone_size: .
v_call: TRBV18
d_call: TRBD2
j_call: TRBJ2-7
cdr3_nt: TGTGCCAGCTCACCGGGCCTTACGAGCGGGAGTTCTGTTAGCTACGAGCAGTACTTC
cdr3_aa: CASSPGLTSGSSVSYEQYF

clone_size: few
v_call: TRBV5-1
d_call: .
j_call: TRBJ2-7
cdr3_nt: TGCGCCAGCAGCTTGGCGGAGGGACCCTACGAGCAGTACTTC
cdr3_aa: CASSLAEGPYEQYF

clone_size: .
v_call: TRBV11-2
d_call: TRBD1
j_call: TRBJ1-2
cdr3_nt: TGTGCCAGCAGCTTAGAGCGGACAGGTCACGGCTACACCTTC
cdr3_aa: CASSLERTGHGYTF

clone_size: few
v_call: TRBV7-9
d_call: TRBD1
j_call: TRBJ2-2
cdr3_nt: TGTTCCAGCAGCTGGGCCCCCGGGACAGGGCGGGGCACCGGGGAGCTGTTTTTT
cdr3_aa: CSSSWAPGTGRGTGELFF

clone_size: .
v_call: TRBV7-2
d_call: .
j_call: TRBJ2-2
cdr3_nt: TGTGCCAGCAGCCCCAAGACTGCGAACACCGGGGAGCTGTTTTTT
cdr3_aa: CASSPKTANTGELFF

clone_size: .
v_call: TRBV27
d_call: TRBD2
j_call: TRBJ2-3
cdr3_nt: TGTGCCAGCAGTTCTAGGACTAGCGGGAGGCAGATCACAGATACGCAGTATTTT
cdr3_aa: CASSSRTSGRQITDTQYF

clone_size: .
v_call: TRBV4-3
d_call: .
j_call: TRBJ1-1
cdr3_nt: TGCGCCAGCAGCCAGGGATACTACGGAGGGCAGAGTGAAGCTTTCTTT
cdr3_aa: CASSQGYYGGQSEAFF

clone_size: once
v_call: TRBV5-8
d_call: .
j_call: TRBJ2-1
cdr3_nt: TGTGCCAGCAGCTTACAGGGAAGCAATGAGCAGTTCTTC
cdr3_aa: CASSLQGSNEQFF

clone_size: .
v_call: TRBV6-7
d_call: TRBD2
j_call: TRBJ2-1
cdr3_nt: TGTGCCAGCATTGTAGCGGGGGGAAGCATCACCTACAATGAGCAGTTCTTC
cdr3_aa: CASIVAGGSITYNEQFF

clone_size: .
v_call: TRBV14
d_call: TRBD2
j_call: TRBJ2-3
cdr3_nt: TGTGCCAGCAGCCGAGGCGGGGGGGCGGATACGCAGTATTTT
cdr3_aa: CASSRGGGADTQYF

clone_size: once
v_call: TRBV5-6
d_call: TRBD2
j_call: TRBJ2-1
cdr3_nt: TGTGCCAGCAGCTTCAGGAGCGGGGGTGACAATGAGCAGTTCTTC
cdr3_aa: CASSFRSGGDNEQFF

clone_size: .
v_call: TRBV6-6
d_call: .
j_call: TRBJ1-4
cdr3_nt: TGTGCCAGCAGTACGACAGGCGCCTGGACTAATGAAAAACTGTTTTTT
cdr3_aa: CASSTTGAWTNEKLFF

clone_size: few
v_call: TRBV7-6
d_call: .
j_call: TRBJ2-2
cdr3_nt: TGTGCCAGCAGCTTAATAGCGGCGAACACCGGGGAGCTGTTTTTT
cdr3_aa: CASSLIAANTGELFF

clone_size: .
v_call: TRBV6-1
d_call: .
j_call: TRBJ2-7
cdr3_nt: TGTGCCAGCAGTGAACAACAGGGTAAGAGTTCCGAGCAGTACTTC
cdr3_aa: CASSEQQGKSSEQYF

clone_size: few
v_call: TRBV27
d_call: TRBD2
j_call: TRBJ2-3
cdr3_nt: TGTGCCAGCAGTTTACGGGGGGATCGCACAGATACGCAGTATTTT
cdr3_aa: CASSLRGDRTDTQYF

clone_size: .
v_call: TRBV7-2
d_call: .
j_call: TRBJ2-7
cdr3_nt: TGTGCCAGCAGCTTGGACGGAGGTTACTCCTACGAGCAGTACTTC
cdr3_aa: CASSLDGGYSYEQYF